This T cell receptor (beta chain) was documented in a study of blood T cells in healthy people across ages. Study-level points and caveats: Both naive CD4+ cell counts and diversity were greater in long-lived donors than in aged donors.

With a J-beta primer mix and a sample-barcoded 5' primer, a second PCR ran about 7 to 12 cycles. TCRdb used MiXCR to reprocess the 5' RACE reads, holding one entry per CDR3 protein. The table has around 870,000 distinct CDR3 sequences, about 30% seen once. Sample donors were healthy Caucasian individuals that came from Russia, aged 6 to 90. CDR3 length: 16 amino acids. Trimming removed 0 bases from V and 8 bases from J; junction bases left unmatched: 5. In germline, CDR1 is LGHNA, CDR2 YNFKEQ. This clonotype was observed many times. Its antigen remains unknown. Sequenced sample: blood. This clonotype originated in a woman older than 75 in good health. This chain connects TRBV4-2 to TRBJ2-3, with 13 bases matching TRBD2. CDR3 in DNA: TGTGCCAGCAGCCAAGAGACTAGCGGGGGGATTGGTACGCAGTATTTT. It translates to CASSQETSGGIGTQYF.